The clone carrying this TCR beta chain came up many times. What it recognizes is unknown. The germline CDR1 and CDR2 sequences are SGHTA and FQGNSA. Trimming removed 5 bases from V and 3 bases from J; junction bases left unmatched: 5. The CDR3 has 15 residues. Using RNA template, CDR3s of TCR alpha and beta were amplified with iRepertoire arm-PCR. For one-step reverse transcription and amplification, about 85-400 ng of tissue mRNA or PBMC total RNA was used. TCRdb reprocessed the multiplex PCR reads with MiXCR, giving one entry per CDR3 protein. The profile shows 100,000 to 150,000 distinct CDR3 sequences, approximately 25% of them singletons. This record belongs to a study of glioma-infiltrating T cells. Study results and limitations: Tissue and blood shared very few CDR3 sequences. Non-neoplastic patients had below-expected tissue-blood divergence, while all gliomas exceeded expectation.

This sequence was found in a human donor with low-grade glioma or glioblastoma, undergoing nonglioma brain surgery, or in good health (not recorded which). The sequenced sample was glioma tissue, nonneoplastic brain tissue, or PBMCs (not recorded which). V gene TRBV7-2 combines with J gene TRBJ2-3, with 10 bases matching TRBD2. The CDR3 sequence is CASSPGLAETDTQYF. In DNA form, the CDR3 reads TGTGCCAGCAGCCCCGGACTAGCGGAAACAGATACGCAGTATTTT. Using reference TRBV7-2 and TRBJ2-3 for the parts outside the CDR3, the full variable domain is GAGVSQSPSNKVTEKGKDVELRCDPISGHTALYWYRQSLGQGLEFLIYFQGNSAPDKSGLPSDRFSAERTGGSVSTLTIQRTQQEDSAVYLCASSPGLAETDTQYFGPGTRLTVL.